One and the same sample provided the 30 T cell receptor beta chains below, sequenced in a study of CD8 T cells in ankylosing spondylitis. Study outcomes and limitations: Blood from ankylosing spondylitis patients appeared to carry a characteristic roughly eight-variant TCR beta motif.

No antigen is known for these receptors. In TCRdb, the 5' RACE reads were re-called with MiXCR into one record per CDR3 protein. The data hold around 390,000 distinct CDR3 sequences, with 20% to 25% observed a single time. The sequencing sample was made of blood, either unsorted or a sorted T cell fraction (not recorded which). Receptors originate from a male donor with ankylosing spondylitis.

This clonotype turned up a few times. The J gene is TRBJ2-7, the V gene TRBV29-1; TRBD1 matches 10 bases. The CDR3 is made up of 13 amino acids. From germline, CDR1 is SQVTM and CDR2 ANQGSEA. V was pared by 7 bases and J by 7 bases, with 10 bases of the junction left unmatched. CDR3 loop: CSASGQGTKEQYF. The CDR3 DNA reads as TGCAGCGCTTCGGGACAGGGGACGAAAGAGCAGTACTTC.

The CDR3 reads CASSEYRGHIQETQYF. The CDR3 coding sequence is TGTGCCAGCAGTGAATACCGGGGACATATACAAGAGACCCAGTACTTC. The rearrangement joins TRBV25-1 to TRBJ2-5; perhaps TRBD1 as D (6 bases). This CDR3 region has 16 residues. Trimming took off 0 bases at V and 2 bases at J, with 13 bases between the two ends. CDR1 MGHDK and CDR2 SYGVNS come from the germline V gene.

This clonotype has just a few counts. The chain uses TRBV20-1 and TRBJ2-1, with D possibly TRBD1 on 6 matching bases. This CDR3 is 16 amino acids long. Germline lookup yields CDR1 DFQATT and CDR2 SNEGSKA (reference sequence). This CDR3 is CSTRRIGGQAGREQFF. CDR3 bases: TGCAGCACTCGGAGAATTGGGGGCCAGGCTGGGCGGGAGCAGTTCTTC.

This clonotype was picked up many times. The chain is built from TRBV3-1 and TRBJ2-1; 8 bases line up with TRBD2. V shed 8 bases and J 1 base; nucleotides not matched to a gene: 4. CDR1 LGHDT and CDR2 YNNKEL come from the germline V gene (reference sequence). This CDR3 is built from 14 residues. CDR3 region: CASCTSGSYNEQFF. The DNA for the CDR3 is TGTGCCAGCTGCACTAGCGGTTCCTACAATGAGCAGTTCTTC.

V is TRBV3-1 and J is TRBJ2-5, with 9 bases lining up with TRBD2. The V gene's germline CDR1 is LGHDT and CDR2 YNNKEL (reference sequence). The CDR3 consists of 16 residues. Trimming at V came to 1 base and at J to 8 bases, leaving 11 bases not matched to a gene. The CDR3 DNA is TGTGCCAGCAGCCAAGTGGTTAGCGGGAGCCAACGCACCCAGTACTTC. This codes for CASSQVVSGSQRTQYF.

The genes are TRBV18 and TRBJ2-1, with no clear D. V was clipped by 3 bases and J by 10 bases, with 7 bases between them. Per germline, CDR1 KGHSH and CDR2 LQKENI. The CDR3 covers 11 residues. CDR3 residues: CASSPTAEQFF. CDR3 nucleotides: TGTGCCAGCTCACCGACCGCCGAGCAGTTCTTC.

This CDR3 reads CASSVPGAGGYNEQFF. In DNA, the CDR3 is TGTGCCAGCAGCGTGCCGGGGGCGGGAGGCTACAATGAGCAGTTCTTC. V is TRBV11-2 and J is TRBJ2-1, with 8 bases lining up with TRBD2. CDR3 length: 16 residues. The germline V gene has CDR1 SGHAT and CDR2 FQNNGV. The trim removed 5 bases at V and 3 bases at J, leaving 9 bases unmatched. Based on the CDR3 plus reference TRBV11-2 and TRBJ2-1, the full variable domain is EAGVAQSPRYKIIEKRQSVAFWCNPISGHATLYWYQQILGQGPKLLIQFQNNGVVDDSQLPKDRFSAERLKGVDSTLKIQPAKLEDSAVYLCASSVPGAGGYNEQFFGPGTRLTVL.

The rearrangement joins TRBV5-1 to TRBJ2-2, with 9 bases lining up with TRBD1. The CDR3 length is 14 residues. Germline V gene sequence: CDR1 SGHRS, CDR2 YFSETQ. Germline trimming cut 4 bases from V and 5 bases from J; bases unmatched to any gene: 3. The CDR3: CASSQTGGTGELFF. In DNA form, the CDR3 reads TGCGCCAGCAGCCAGACAGGGGGGACCGGGGAGCTGTTTTTT.

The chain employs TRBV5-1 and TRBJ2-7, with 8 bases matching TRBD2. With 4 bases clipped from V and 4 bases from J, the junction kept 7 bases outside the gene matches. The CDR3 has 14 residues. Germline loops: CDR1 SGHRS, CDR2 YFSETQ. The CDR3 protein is CASSTVAGTYEQYF. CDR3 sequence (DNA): TGCGCCAGCAGCACAGTAGCGGGAACTTACGAGCAGTACTTC.

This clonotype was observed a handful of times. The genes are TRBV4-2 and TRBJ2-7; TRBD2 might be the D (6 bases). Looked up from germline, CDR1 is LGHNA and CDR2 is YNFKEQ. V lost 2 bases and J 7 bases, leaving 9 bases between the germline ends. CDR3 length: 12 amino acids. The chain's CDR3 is CASSQPEGEQYF. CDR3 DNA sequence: TGTGCCAGCAGCCAACCGGAGGGGGAGCAGTACTTC.

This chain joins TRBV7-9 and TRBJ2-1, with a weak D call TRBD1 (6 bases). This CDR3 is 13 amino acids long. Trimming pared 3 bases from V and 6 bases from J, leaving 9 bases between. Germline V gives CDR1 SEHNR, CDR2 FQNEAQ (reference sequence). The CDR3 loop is CASSLSGVNEQFF. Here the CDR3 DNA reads TGTGCCAGCAGCTTGTCAGGGGTCAATGAGCAGTTCTTC.

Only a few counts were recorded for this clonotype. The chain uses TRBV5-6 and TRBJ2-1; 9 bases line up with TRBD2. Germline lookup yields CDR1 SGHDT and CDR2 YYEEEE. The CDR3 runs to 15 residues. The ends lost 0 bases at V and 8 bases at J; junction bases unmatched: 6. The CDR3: CASSLELAGIDEQFF. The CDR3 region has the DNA TGTGCCAGCAGCTTGGAGCTAGCGGGAATAGATGAGCAGTTCTTC.

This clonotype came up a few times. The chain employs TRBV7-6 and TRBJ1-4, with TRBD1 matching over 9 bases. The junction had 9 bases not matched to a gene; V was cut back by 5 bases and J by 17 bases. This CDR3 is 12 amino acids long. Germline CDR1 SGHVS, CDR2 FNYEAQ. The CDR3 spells CASSPGTGNFFF. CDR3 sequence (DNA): TGTGCCAGCAGCCCTGGGACAGGGAATTTCTTTTTT.

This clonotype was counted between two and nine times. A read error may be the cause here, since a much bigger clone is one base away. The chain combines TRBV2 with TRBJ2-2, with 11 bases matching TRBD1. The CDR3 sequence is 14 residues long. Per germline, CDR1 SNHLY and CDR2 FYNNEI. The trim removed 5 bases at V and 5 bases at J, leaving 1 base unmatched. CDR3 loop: CASSWDRGTGELFF. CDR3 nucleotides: TGTGCCAGCAGTTGGGACAGGGGGACCGGGGAGCTGTTTTTT.

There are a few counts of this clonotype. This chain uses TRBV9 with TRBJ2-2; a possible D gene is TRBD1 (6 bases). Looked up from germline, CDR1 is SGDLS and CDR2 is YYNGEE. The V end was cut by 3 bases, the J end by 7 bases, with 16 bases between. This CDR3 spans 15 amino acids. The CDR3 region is CASSANPGVGGELFF. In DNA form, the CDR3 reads TGTGCCAGCAGCGCCAATCCAGGGGTTGGCGGGGAGCTGTTTTTT.

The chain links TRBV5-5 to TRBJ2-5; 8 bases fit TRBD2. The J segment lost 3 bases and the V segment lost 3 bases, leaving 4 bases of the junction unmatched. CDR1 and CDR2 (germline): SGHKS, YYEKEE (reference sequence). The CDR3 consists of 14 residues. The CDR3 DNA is TGTGCCAGCAGCTACCGGGGACTAGAAGAGACCCAGTACTTC. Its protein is CASSYRGLEETQYF.

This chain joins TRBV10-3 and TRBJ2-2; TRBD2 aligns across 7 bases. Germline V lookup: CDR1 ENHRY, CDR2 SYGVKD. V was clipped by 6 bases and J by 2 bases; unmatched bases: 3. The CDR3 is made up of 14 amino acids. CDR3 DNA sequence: TGTGCCATCAGCCTAGCGGTTAACACCGGGGAGCTGTTTTTT. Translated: CAISLAVNTGELFF.

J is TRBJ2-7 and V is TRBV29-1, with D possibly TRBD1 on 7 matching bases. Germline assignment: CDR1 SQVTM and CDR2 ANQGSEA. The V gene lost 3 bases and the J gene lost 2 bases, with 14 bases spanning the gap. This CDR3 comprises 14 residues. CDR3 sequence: CSVEGTAGPYEQYF. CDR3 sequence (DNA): TGCAGCGTTGAGGGGACAGCGGGCCCCTACGAGCAGTACTTC.

The CDR3 nucleotides are TGCGCCAGCAGCCAAGATGGACAGTATGGCTACACCTTC. As protein: CASSQDGQYGYTF. The chain joins TRBV4-3 to TRBJ1-2; TRBD1 is a possible D gene (6 bases). The germline V gene encodes CDR1 LGHNA and CDR2 YSLEER. CDR3 length: 13 amino acids. Trimming pared 0 bases from V and 5 bases from J, leaving 7 bases between.

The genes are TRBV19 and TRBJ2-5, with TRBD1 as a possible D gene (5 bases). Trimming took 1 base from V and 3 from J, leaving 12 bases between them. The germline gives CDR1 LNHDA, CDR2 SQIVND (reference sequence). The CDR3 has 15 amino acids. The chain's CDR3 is CASSIGGDRKETQYF. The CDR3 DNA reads TGTGCCAGTAGTATAGGAGGAGACAGAAAAGAGACCCAGTACTTC.

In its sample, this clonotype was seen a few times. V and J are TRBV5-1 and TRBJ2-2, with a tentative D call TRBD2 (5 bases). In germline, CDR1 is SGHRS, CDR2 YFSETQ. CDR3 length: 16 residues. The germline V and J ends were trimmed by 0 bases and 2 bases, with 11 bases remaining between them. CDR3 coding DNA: TGCGCCAGCAGCTTGGCAGGCGGGTCAAACACCGGGGAGCTGTTTTTT. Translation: CASSLAGGSNTGELFF. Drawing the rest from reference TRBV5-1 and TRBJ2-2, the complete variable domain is KAGVTQTPRYLIKTRGQQVTLSCSPISGHRSVSWYQQTPGQGLQFLFEYFSETQRNKGNFPGRFSGRQFSNSRSEMNVSTLELGDSALYLCASSLAGGSNTGELFFGEGSRLTVL.

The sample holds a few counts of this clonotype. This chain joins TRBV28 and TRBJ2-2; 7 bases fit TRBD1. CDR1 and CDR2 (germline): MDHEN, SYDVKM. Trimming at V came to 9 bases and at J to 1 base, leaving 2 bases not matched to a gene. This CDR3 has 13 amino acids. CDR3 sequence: CASGTVNTGELFF. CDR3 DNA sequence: TGTGCCAGTGGGACAGTGAACACCGGGGAGCTGTTTTTT.

CDR3 amino acids: CASSPTLAGGIFSYNEQFF. The CDR3 bases are TGTGCCAGCAGCCCCACCCTAGCGGGAGGAATCTTCTCCTACAATGAGCAGTTCTTC. V usage is TRBV14 and J usage is TRBJ2-1; 11 bases align to TRBD2. The germline CDR1 and CDR2 sequences are SGHDN and FVKESK. V trimming: 4 bases; J trimming: 0 bases; junction bases outside the gene matches: 11. This CDR3 region has 19 residues.

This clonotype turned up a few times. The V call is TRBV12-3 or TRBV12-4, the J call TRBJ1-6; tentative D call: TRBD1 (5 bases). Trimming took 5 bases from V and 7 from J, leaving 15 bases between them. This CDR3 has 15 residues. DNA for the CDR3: TGTGCCAGCAGTGACACCGGGACTACGAATTCACCCCTCCACTTT. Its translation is CASSDTGTTNSPLHF.

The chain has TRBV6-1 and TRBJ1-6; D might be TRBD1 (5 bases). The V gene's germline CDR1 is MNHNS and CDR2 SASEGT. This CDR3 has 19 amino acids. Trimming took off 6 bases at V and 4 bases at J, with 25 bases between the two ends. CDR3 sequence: CASSPNIPGGATYNSPLHF. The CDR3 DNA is TGTGCCAGCAGCCCAAATATCCCGGGAGGGGCGACTTATAATTCACCCCTCCACTTT.

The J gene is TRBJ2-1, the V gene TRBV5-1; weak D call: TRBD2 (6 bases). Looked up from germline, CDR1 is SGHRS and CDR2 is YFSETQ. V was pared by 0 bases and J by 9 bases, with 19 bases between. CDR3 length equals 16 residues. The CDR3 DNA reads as TGCGCCAGCAGCTTGGAACCTTGTGGGACTCAATGTGAGCAGTTCTTC. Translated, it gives CASSLEPCGTQCEQFF.

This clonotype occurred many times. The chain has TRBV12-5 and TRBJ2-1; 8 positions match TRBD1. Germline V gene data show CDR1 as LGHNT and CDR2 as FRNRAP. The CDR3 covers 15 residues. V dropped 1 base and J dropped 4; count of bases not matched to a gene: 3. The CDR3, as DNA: TGTGCTAGTGGTTTGGGACAGGGGAGTTACAATGAGCAGTTCTTC. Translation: CASGLGQGSYNEQFF.

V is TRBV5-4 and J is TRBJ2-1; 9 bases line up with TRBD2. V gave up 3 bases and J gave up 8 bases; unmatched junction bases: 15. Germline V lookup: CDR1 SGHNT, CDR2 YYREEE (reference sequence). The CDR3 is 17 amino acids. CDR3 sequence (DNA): TGTGCCAGCAGCTCCCCCCAGGGTAGCGGGAGTGGCTATGAGCAGTTCTTC. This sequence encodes CASSSPQGSGSGYEQFF. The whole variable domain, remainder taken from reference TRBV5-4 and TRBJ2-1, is ETGVTQSPTHLIKTRGQQVTLRCSSQSGHNTVSWYQQALGQGPQFIFQYYREEENGRGNFPPRFSGLQFPNYSSELNVNALELDDSALYLCASSSPQGSGSGYEQFFGPGTRLTVL.

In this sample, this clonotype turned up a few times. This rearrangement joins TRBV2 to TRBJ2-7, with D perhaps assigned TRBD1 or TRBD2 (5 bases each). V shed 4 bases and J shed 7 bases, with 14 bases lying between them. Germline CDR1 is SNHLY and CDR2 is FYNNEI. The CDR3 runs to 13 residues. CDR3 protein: CASSVGREREQYF. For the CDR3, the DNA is TGTGCCAGCAGTGTTGGCAGGGAGAGGGAGCAGTACTTC.

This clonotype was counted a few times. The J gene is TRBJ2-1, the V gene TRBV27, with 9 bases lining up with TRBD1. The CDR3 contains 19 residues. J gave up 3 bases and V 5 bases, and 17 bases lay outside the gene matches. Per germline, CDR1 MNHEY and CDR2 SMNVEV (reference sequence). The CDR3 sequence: CASSNRRGQGRTHYNEQFF. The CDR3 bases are TGTGCCAGCAGTAACCGACGAGGACAGGGGCGAACACACTACAATGAGCAGTTCTTC.